This T cell receptor (beta chain) is drawn from a study of cytomegalovirus exposure and HLA in healthy donors (dated by TCRdb to the late 2010s). For the study in its entirety: An earlier analysis of 587 of the donors reported roughly 270 Gb of sequence data and around 110 million unique TCR beta sequences from around 200 million T cells. An early release that covered 640 HLA-typed donors contained around 330 gigabases of sequencing data and tens of millions of unique TCR sequences. Of the 300 to 450 genotyped donors, 80% to 90% were placed in the genetic ancestry cluster associated with self-reported Caucasian donors. The aim of the study was to test whether cataloging public T cell receptors could identify signatures of past pathogen exposure. Using immunosequencing, the study profiled T cell repertoires from around 680 subjects and related those repertoires to cytomegalovirus serostatus. Besides the first cohort of roughly 640 subjects, a separate validation cohort made up of 90 to 150 different subjects was used. To predict cytomegalovirus infection status, the study combined high-throughput TCR immunosequencing, statistical association of individual TCRs with disease status, and machine learning. A later analysis re-analyzed previously published TCR beta repertoires from 600 to 850 donors and added high-resolution HLA genotyping to study TCR occurrence patterns. Rather than drawing on any new phenotypic data, the later analysis identified candidate immune exposures from TCR beta sequences and the way those sequences occurred across donors. In an earlier analysis of roughly 540 of the donors, high-throughput TCR beta sequencing was used to judge whether each TCR beta V gene segment behaved as functional or pseudogenic. Donor age, sex, ethnicity and CMV serostatus were compiled alongside the repertoire data. A later genetic analysis used genome-wide SNP genotypes for about 55% of the 666 donors, treating that subset as a discovery cohort. All discovery cohort repertoires had been generated on a single sequencing platform. HLA typing covered class I and class II loci at four-digit resolution. Typing coverage varied by locus: about 629-630 donors for A, B, C, DRB1 and DQB1; more than 500 for DQA1; more than 600 for DPA1; approximately 490 for DPB1. Roughly 5 DR-DQ haplotypes were treated as single units for association and clustering because of strong linkage in the cohort. Across 300 to 400 genotyped donors of the cohort, an average of roughly 250,000 unique TCR beta nucleotide sequences per donor were sequenced, and 15% to 20% of those sequences were non-productive.

For this clone: Its antigen has not been determined. No qualities accompany the bases; no much larger clone lies one base away.

Measured from the cysteine to the phenylalanine, the CDR3 is 13 residues long. The CDR3 DNA has 39 bases and is translated from base 1. For CDR1 and CDR2, the germline V gene (reference sequence) lists MNHNY and SVGAGI. V is reduced by 6 bases and J by 0 bases, leaving a spacing of 8 bases between them. Beyond this particular receptor, the publication reports: Compared with equally common non-associated chains, HLA-associated TCR beta chains in a later analysis were more clonally expanded and had lower generation probabilities. An earlier analysis of around 600 of the donors showed that most TCR beta V segments appeared in productive rearrangements either about 87% or about 30% of the time, which broadly matched IMGT annotations. Seventeen rarely observed V segments, including chromosome 9 orphons, were excluded from the earlier analysis of several hundred of the donors because counts were too low. In the study, some 160 TCR beta chains were listed as associated with cytomegalovirus. A further reported finding was that TCR beta sequences accurately predicted the HLA-A and HLA-B alleles for most subjects in the first cohort. HLA typing was unavailable for some donors at each locus, so association tests used only the typed subset. A later genetic analysis associated a missense DCLRE1C variant with V-gene and J-gene trimming of TCR beta chains, and an independent cohort replicated the association. In vitro tests confirmed that a few of the cytomegalovirus-associated TCR beta chains recognize cytomegalovirus antigens. Some IMGT-functional V segments, including TRBV6-2 and TRBV6-3, could not be told apart with the 87-base-pair reads, so those segments were excluded. In both the original and validation cohorts, the classifier was reported to diagnose cytomegalovirus status with high specificity and sensitivity. Sequencing depth was assumed to be roughly uniform across donors in the presence/absence analyses, though that assumption may not hold. Correlated functional status among segregating V segments might reflect linkage disequilibrium, but an unknown experimental factor could not be ruled out. The authors suggested that the approach could potentially be extended to other disease states and immunological phenotypes. Only TCR beta chains were sequenced in this cohort, and the absence of alpha or paired-chain data limited detectable features. When HLA alleles, especially DR and DQ, strongly co-occurred, TCR associations were difficult to assign to individual alleles. CMV serostatus was the only immune exposure information available for the cohort. A group of highly shared sequence variants was considered likely to be a technical artifact of the sequencing pipeline. According to a later analysis, parvovirus B19, influenza, CMV and Epstein-Barr virus appeared linked to several top co-occurrence clusters. In a later analysis, the rate of TCR association differed among HLA loci, with DRB1 alleles having the most associated TCRs and HLA-C alleles having the fewest. Most CMV-associated TCR beta chains appeared to be HLA-restricted in a later analysis, and the HLA associations seemed to be driven largely by CMV exposure. Across donors, most TCR sequences were observed very rarely, whereas some public TCRs were present in many individuals. A later genetic analysis reported fewer N-insertions in productive TCRs among donors in an Asian-associated ancestry cluster than the roughly 640-donor mean. In a later analysis, 15,000 to 20,000 TCR beta sequences were associated with specific HLA alleles at a false discovery rate of 0.05.

The cohort consisted of approximately 690 healthy bone marrow donors. At the time of sampling, all cohort members were nominally healthy, though unrecorded immune exposures were likely present. The donor was CMV seronegative and belonged to the group of around 400 seronegative cohort members. A peripheral blood sample was collected from each donor, and TCR beta sequencing was performed on peripheral blood mononuclear cells. Genomic DNA extraction from the blood cell samples was performed with the Qiagen DNeasy Blood Extraction Kit. Receptor libraries were prepared by the immunoSEQ multiplex PCR assay. For the multiplex PCR, a mixture combining 60 forward primers for TCR Vbeta segments and 13 reverse primers for TCR Jbeta segments was used. Amplification of the CDR3 region of rearranged TCR beta genes was performed with a multiplex PCR assay on genomic DNA. The amplified TCR beta libraries were sequenced on the Illumina HiSeq System as 87-base-pair reads. The authors processed their data as follows. A later analysis tallied around 87 million unique TCR beta chains across the approximately 670 repertoires, and approximately 9.9 million of those chains were shared by two or more donors. A nearest-neighbor algorithm error-corrected the raw reads and collapsed the reads into unique sequences, merging closely related sequences to remove PCR and sequencing errors. Alignment of CDR3 sequences to IMGT reference sequences was used to assign V, D and J gene segments. For a sequence to be retained, a match of at least six nucleotides was required to both a V gene segment and a J gene segment. A rearrangement counted as productive if the CDR3 had no stop codons and remained in frame with V and J, and every other rearrangement counted as non-productive. Following IMGT convention, CDR3 was defined as the stretch from the second conserved V-encoded cysteine to the conserved J-encoded phenylalanine. In an earlier analysis of more than 550 of the donors, sequences lacking an unambiguous match to a single V gene segment were excluded. In an earlier analysis of approximately 560 of the donors, a V segment was called functional when productive rearrangements were above 56.7%, and segregating when the standard deviation between donors exceeded 5%. A statistical classification framework was built for diagnosing cytomegalovirus status from the catalog of TCR beta chain sequences. A later analysis assigned V and J genes by comparing TCR nucleotide sequences with IMGT/GENE-DB human TR gene sequences. Using the TCRdist pipeline, a later analysis assigned CDR3 sequences along with most-parsimonious VDJ recombination scenarios. In a later analysis, each TCR beta chain was defined by its CDR3 amino acid sequence together with its V-gene family, and reads lacking a unique V-gene family were excluded. To address suspected cross-contamination and a sequencing artifact, a later analysis removed approximately 590 highly shared, low-generation-probability nucleotide sequences. For each public chain, a later analysis derived a clonal expansion index from normalized ranks of inferred template counts within each repertoire. In a later analysis, generation probabilities were computed using a VDJ recombination model fitted to out-of-frame rearrangements, and the results were checked against IGoR. In a later analysis, hypergeometric tests were used to score TCR-TCR, TCR-HLA and TCR-CMV co-occurrence, with a repertoire-size bias correction applied to TCR pairs. A later analysis estimated false discovery rates by permuting HLA or CMV assignments 20 times. In a later analysis, co-occurring TCRs were grouped with DBSCAN, and TCRdist sequence similarity was added when clustering was performed within HLA-allele-positive subsets. For co-occurrence clustering, repertoires with fewer than 30,000 or more than 120,000 public chains were excluded, along with five or six repertoires with anomalous nucleotide sharing. The source is immuneACCESS, and TCRdb retained only in-frame sequences with V and J called. Part of the clones is not carried over; for the studies checked, unresolved V genes explain less than half of this, and the remainder is unexplained. That table supplies the V and J calls and clone size; D and trimming were determined from the DNA. The sample profile shows 150,000 to 180,000 clones; under 85% of them were found once. About 2.6% of the sample is in the top ten clones.

In this chain, TRBV6-6 is recombined with TRBJ1-2; the D gene lacks a confident call. The sequencing input was PBMCs. The source of this sequence is a man in his late teens or twenties in good health and CMV-seronegative. The sequenced DNA is TGTGCCAGCAGCCCAGAGGCTAACTATGGCTACACCTTC. Its product reads: CASSPEANYGYTF.